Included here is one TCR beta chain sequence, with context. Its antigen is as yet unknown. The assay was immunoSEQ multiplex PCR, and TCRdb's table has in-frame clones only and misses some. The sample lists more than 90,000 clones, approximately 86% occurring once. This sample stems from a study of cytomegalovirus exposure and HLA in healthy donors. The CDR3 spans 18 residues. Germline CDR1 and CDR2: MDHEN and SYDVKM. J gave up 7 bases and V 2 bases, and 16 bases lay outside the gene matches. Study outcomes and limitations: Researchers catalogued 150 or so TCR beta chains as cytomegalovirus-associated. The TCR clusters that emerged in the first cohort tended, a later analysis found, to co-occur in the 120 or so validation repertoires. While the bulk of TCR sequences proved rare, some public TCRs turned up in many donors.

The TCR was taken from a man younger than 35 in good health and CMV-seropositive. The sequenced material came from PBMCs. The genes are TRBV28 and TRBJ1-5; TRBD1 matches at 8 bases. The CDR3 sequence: CASSLATPGQESGQPQHF. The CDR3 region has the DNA TGTGCCAGCAGTTTAGCCACACCGGGACAGGAGAGTGGGCAGCCCCAGCATTTT.